This T cell receptor beta chain was identified in a study of spatial heterogeneity in lung cancer. Looking at the study overall: An average of more than ten raw reads was observed per unique TCR and UMI combination.

Whole-study findings and limits: Coverage was estimated at roughly 7.2% of tumor T cells for alpha chains and roughly 14% for beta chains. One measure, the expanded intratumoral alpha and beta TCR count, tracked tumor mutation counts.

The time point was: sample taken at primary tumor resection. There were roughly 78 donors, all of them untreated patients with early-stage non-small cell lung cancer. Whole RNA was taken from tumor, nontumor lung or frozen PBMC; it was then sequenced unsorted. TCRdb called the 5' RACE reads again in MiXCR, with one record for every CDR3 protein. The table lists about 27,000 distinct CDR3 sequences, about 6.6% of them singletons. The ends lost 5 bases at V and 2 bases at J; junction bases unmatched: 7. The CDR3 runs to 15 residues. The V gene's germline CDR1 is SGHVS and CDR2 FNYEAQ. This clonotype was observed many times. Its target is not known.

The clonotype comes from a male donor with early-stage non-small cell lung cancer. The chain combines TRBV7-6 with TRBJ2-3; 7 bases fit TRBD1. The sample was lung tumor tissue, taken at surgery. The CDR3, as DNA: TGTGCCAGCAGCCCTAGGACAGGCTACACAGATACGCAGTATTTT. Amino acids: CASSPRTGYTDTQYF. Variable domain in full (rest from reference TRBV7-6 and TRBJ2-3): GAGVSQSPRYKVTKRGQDVALRCDPISGHVSLYWYRQALGQGPEFLTYFNYEAQQDKSGLPNDRFSAERPEGSISTLTIQRTEQRDSAMYRCASSPRTGYTDTQYFGPGTRLTVL.